Following are 19 T cell receptor beta chains from one sample sequenced in a study of shared clonotypes between healthy human individuals. Profiled with immunoSEQ multiplex PCR; TCRdb holds only in-frame clones, not every one. The sample has about 470,000 clones, 75% to 85% seen once. The material sequenced was PBMCs. Receptors originate from a middle-aged woman in good health. Some clones in this sample may be carry-over from other donors' samples.

The chain links TRBV6-1 to TRBJ2-4; 11 bases are shared with TRBD2. Germline V gives CDR1 MNHNS, CDR2 SASEGT. The junction had 6 bases not matched to a gene; V was cut back by 6 bases and J by 5 bases. This CDR3 has 15 amino acids. CDR3 sequence: CASRGTSGKQNIQYF. In DNA, the CDR3 is TGTGCCAGCAGGGGGACTAGCGGCAAACAAAACATTCAGTACTTC.

J is TRBJ1-2 and V is TRBV9; D unclear. V was clipped by 3 bases and J by 8 bases, with 17 bases between them. CDR1 and CDR2 from the germline V gene are SGDLS and YYNGEE. This CDR3 is 14 amino acids long. CDR3 protein: CASSARVLGRGYTF. Written as DNA, the CDR3 is TGTGCCAGCAGCGCCCGAGTCCTAGGTAGAGGCTACACCTTC.

V gene TRBV2 combines with J gene TRBJ1-1, with TRBD1 matching over 7 bases. The CDR3 contains 13 residues. The germline CDR1 and CDR2 sequences are SNHLY and FYNNEI. V lost 5 bases and J lost 5; bases outside the gene matches: 5. The CDR3 bases are TGTGCCAGCAGTAGGGACAGCGAAACTGAAGCTTTCTTT. Residues: CASSRDSETEAFF.

On this clone: Additional DNA sequences in this sample encode the identical CDR3. V and J are TRBV18 and TRBJ2-6; D gene unclear. Trimming pared 2 bases from V and 4 bases from J, leaving 3 bases between. Germline loops: CDR1 KGHSH, CDR2 LQKENI. This CDR3 comprises 13 residues. The CDR3 here is CASSPSGANVLTF. In DNA form, the CDR3 reads TGTGCCAGCTCACCATCCGGGGCCAACGTCCTGACTTTC. Based on the CDR3 plus reference TRBV18 and TRBJ2-6, the full variable domain is NAGVMQNPRHLVRRRGQEARLRCSPMKGHSHVYWYRQLPEEGLKFMVYLQKENIIDESGMPKERFSAEFPKEGPSILRIQQVVRGDSAAYFCASSPSGANVLTFGAGSRLTVL.

The sample holds many counts of this clone. Other DNA sequences in the sample encode the same CDR3. The chain is built from TRBV19 and TRBJ1-4; no reliable D call. This CDR3 spans 14 amino acids. Germline CDR1 is LNHDA and CDR2 is SQIVND (reference sequence). Trimming took 7 bases from V and 4 from J, leaving 13 bases between them. The CDR3 protein is CASTSRNDNEKLFF. In DNA, the CDR3 is TGTGCCAGTACATCCCGGAACGATAATGAAAAACTGTTTTTT. Full variable domain (rest looked up from reference TRBV19 and TRBJ1-4): DGGITQSPKYLFRKEGQNVTLSCEQNLNHDAMYWYRQDPGQGLRLIYYSQIVNDFQKGDIAEGYSVSREKKESFPLTVTSAQKNPTAFYLCASTSRNDNEKLFFGSGTQLSVL.

This clone was observed a handful of times. The V call is TRBV2, the J call TRBJ2-1; 7 nucleotides match TRBD1. V gave up 8 bases and J gave up 0 bases; unmatched junction bases: 7. This CDR3 spans 15 amino acids. Germline CDR1 reads SNHLY; CDR2 reads FYNNEI. The CDR3 region is CASVKGASSYNEQFF. The CDR3 region has the DNA TGTGCCAGCGTCAAGGGGGCGAGCTCCTACAATGAGCAGTTCTTC.

This chain links TRBV11-2 with TRBJ1-3; 8 bases map to TRBD1. The CDR3 runs to 15 residues. V trimming: 6 bases; J trimming: 0 bases; junction bases outside the gene matches: 4. CDR1 is SGHAT and CDR2 is FQNNGV in the germline V gene. The CDR3 nucleotides read TGTGCCAGCAGGTCAGACAGGGGCTCTGGAAACACCATATATTTT. Its protein is CASRSDRGSGNTIYF.

Remarks on this clone: The same CDR3 arises from other DNA sequences in this sample as well. The rearrangement joins TRBV5-1 to TRBJ2-3; 11 nucleotides agree with TRBD2. Germline values: CDR1 SGHRS, CDR2 YFSETQ. This CDR3 is 16 amino acids long. The V gene end was trimmed by 4 bases and the J gene end by 0 bases; junction bases not matched to a gene: 4. The CDR3 bases are TGCGCCAGCAGCACGGGGACTAGCGGAAGCACAGATACGCAGTATTTT. Translating it yields CASSTGTSGSTDTQYF.

This chain uses TRBV6-5 with TRBJ2-5; TRBD2 is a possible D gene (7 bases). Per germline, CDR1 MNHEY and CDR2 SVGAGI. V lost 0 bases, J lost 4 bases, and 15 bases lay in between. The CDR3 has 16 amino acids. CDR3 DNA: TGTGCCAGCAGTTACTCGGGGGGGGCCAAGGGAGAGACCCAGTACTTC. It translates to CASSYSGGAKGETQYF.

The sample holds a few counts of this clone. The V gene is TRBV9, the J gene TRBJ1-5; 8 bases fit TRBD1. Germline-derived CDR1 and CDR2 are SGDLS and YYNGEE. This CDR3 is 16 amino acids long. V lost 4 bases and J lost 0; bases outside the gene matches: 6. CDR3 nucleotide sequence: TGTGCCAGCAGCCCAGGGGGCTCTAGTAGCAATCAGCCCCAGCATTTT. Protein product: CASSPGGSSSNQPQHF.

This rearrangement joins TRBV7-9 to TRBJ2-4; 9 nucleotides line up with TRBD1. With V trimmed by 5 bases and J by 1 base, 3 bases remained unmatched. Germline lookup yields CDR1 SEHNR and CDR2 FQNEAQ (reference sequence). The CDR3 consists of 15 residues. The CDR3 region has the DNA TGTGCCAGCAGCCGGACAGGGGTGGCCAAAAACATTCAGTACTTC. It encodes CASSRTGVAKNIQYF.

V is TRBV7-3 and J is TRBJ2-3, with 11 bases matching TRBD1. This CDR3 contains 16 residues. Germline assignment: CDR1 SGHTA and CDR2 FQGTGA. Unmatched junction bases numbered 4, after V lost 2 bases and J lost 3 bases. DNA of the CDR3: TGTGCCAGCAGCTTATCCGGGACAGGGGGAACAGATACGCAGTATTTT. This encodes CASSLSGTGGTDTQYF. The full variable domain, its missing parts supplied by reference TRBV7-3 and TRBJ2-3, is GAGVSQTPSNKVTEKGKYVELRCDPISGHTALYWYRQSLGQGPEFLIYFQGTGAADDSGLPNDRFFAVRPEGSVSTLKIQRTERGDSAVYLCASSLSGTGGTDTQYFGPGTRLTVL.

The sample holds one count of this clone. The chain uses TRBV2 and TRBJ2-3, with 9 bases that match TRBD2. CDR1 and CDR2 from the germline V gene are SNHLY and FYNNEI. The CDR3 covers 13 residues. V shed 7 bases and J 8 bases; nucleotides not matched to a gene: 7. For the CDR3, the DNA is TGTGCCAGCACCGGGACAGCGGGAGGTACGCAGTATTTT. This translates into CASTGTAGGTQYF.

The chain joins TRBV7-3 to TRBJ2-7, with 10 bases aligning to TRBD1. The V and J ends lost 0 bases and 2 bases, in that order; junction bases with no gene match: 1. CDR3 length: 15 amino acids. CDR1 is SGHTA, CDR2 FQGTGA, per germline. CDR3 DNA sequence: TGTGCCAGCAGCTTAACCGGGACAGGGGCCTACGAGCAGTACTTC. This codes for CASSLTGTGAYEQYF. The variable domain in full, with the rest retrieved from reference TRBV7-3 and TRBJ2-7, is GAGVSQTPSNKVTEKGKYVELRCDPISGHTALYWYRQSLGQGPEFLIYFQGTGAADDSGLPNDRFFAVRPEGSVSTLKIQRTERGDSAVYLCASSLTGTGAYEQYFGPGTRLTVT.

The gene calls are TRBV6-6 and TRBJ2-2; maybe TRBD1 (6 bases). The germline V gene has CDR1 MNHNY and CDR2 SVGAGI (reference sequence). This CDR3 comprises 14 residues. With 11 bases removed from V and 2 bases from J, the gap between germline ends came to 15 bases. The CDR3 DNA reads TGTGCCGCCAGACCAGGGGTCAACACCGGGGAGCTGTTTTTT. Translating it yields CAARPGVNTGELFF.

V gene TRBV25-1 combines with J gene TRBJ2-7, with 9 bases that match TRBD1. The CDR3 extends over 14 amino acids. The V segment lost 2 bases and the J segment 2 bases; nucleotides outside the gene matches: 1. Germline CDR1 MGHDK, CDR2 SYGVNS. CDR3 loop: CASSENRGPYEQYF. The DNA for the CDR3 is TGTGCCAGCAGTGAAAACAGGGGGCCCTACGAGCAGTACTTC.

This rearrangement joins TRBV7-6 to TRBJ2-2; D may be TRBD1 (6 bases). This CDR3 is built from 15 residues. Germline assignment: CDR1 SGHVS and CDR2 FNYEAQ. V lost 0 bases to trimming and J lost 2 bases, with 7 bases between them. CDR3 in amino acids: CASSLAGGNTGELFF. The CDR3 bases are TGTGCCAGCAGCTTAGCAGGGGGTAACACCGGGGAGCTGTTTTTT.

V usage is TRBV29-1 and J usage is TRBJ2-5; D is undetermined. CDR1 and CDR2 (germline): SQVTM, ANQGSEA. This CDR3 comprises 12 residues. V was cut by 6 bases and J by 4 bases, with 12 bases left in between. CDR3 amino acids: CSVVGRGETQYF. CDR3 DNA sequence: TGCAGCGTGGTCGGACGAGGAGAGACCCAGTACTTC.

The chain couples TRBV5-1 to TRBJ1-2; D uncertain. Germline values: CDR1 SGHRS, CDR2 YFSETQ. Trimming stripped 4 bases from V and 7 bases from J, with 11 bases between. The CDR3 extends over 12 amino acids. The CDR3 DNA follows: TGCGCCAGCAGCGGGAAGGCCCGTGGCTACACCTTC. Protein: CASSGKARGYTF.